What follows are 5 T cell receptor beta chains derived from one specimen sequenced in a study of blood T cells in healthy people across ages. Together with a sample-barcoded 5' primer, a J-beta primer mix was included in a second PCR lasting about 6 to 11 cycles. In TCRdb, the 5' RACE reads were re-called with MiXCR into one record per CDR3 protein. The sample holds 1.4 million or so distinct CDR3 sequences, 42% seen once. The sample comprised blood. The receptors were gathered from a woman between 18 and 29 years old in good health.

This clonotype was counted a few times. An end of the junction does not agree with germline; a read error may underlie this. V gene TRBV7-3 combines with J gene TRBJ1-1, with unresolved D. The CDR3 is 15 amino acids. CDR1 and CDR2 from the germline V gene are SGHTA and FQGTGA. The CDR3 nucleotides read TGTGCCAGCAGCTTAGGCCTAGAAAGGAACACTAAAGCTTTCTTT. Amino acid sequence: CASSLGLERNTKAFF.

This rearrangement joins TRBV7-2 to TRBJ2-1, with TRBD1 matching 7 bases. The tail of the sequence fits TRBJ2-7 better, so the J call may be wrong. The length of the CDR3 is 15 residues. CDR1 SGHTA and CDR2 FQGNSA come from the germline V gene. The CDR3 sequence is CASSSRQGSYNEQYF. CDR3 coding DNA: TGTGCCAGCAGTTCCCGACAGGGTTCGTACAATGAGCAGTACTTC.

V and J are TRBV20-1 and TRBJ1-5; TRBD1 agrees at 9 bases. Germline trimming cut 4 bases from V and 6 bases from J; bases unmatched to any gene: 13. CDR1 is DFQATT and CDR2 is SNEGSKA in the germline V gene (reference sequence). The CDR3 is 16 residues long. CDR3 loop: CSATAQTGGAGQPQHF. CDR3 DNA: TGCAGTGCTACCGCTCAAACAGGGGGCGCGGGTCAGCCCCAGCATTTT.

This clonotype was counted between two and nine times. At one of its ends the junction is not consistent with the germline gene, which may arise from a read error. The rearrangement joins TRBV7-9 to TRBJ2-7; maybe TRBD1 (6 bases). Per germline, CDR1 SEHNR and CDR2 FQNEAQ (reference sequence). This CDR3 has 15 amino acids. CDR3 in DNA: TGTGCCGGCAGCTTAGCGCAGGGGTCGTACTACGAGCAGTACTTC. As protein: CAGSLAQGSYYEQYF.

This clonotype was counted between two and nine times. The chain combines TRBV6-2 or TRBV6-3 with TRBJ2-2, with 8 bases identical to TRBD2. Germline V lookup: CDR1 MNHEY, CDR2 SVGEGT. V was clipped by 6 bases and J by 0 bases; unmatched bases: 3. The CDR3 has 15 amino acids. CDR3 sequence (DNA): TGTGCCAGCAGCCCGGGACTAGCGAACACCGGGGAGCTGTTTTTT. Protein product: CASSPGLANTGELFF.